The rows below give T cell receptor beta chains drawn from one sample of a study of shared clonotypes between healthy human individuals. Clones were sequenced by immunoSEQ multiplex PCR, and TCRdb holds only the in-frame ones, with some missing. Among roughly 1,500,000 clones listed, approximately 98.5% were seen once. The specimen was naive CD4+ T cells sorted from blood. These receptor sequences come from a man aged 25 to 40 in good health. Both conserved end residues are part of each CDR3. Fields, in order: V gene, clone size, CDR3 protein. Size tells how often a clone was seen (once, few, many) or the class of an expanded clone, and some rows leave it out.

v_call: TRBV4-3; clone_size: .; cdr3_aa: CASSRGGADYGYTF
v_call: TRBV30; clone_size: .; cdr3_aa: CAWSVLLEQYF
v_call: TRBV29-1; clone_size: .; cdr3_aa: CSVGMAGGPRNEQYF
v_call: TRBV6-1; clone_size: .; cdr3_aa: CASSARDPYEQYF
v_call: TRBV6-5; clone_size: .; cdr3_aa: CASRHQLQGTYTF
v_call: TRBV11-2; clone_size: .; cdr3_aa: CASSPGLADTYEQYF
v_call: TRBV28; clone_size: once; cdr3_aa: CASCLRLGLTSYNEQFF
v_call: TRBV6-6; clone_size: .; cdr3_aa: CASSYSSPSSGNTIYF
v_call: TRBV5-1; clone_size: .; cdr3_aa: CASSPPSGGNTEAFF
v_call: TRBV28; clone_size: .; cdr3_aa: CASSLSSRRYGYTF
v_call: TRBV6-1; clone_size: .; cdr3_aa: CASSEGWGGRGTEAFF
v_call: TRBV5-1; clone_size: .; cdr3_aa: CASSLDNGRTNTEAFF
v_call: TRBV7-9; clone_size: .; cdr3_aa: CASSLAGTTIEAFF
v_call: TRBV10-2; clone_size: .; cdr3_aa: CASAPGLKIYEQYF
v_call: TRBV18; clone_size: .; cdr3_aa: CASSWTENTEAFF
v_call: TRBV2; clone_size: .; cdr3_aa: CASSEGLPGVNEQFF
v_call: TRBV28; clone_size: once; cdr3_aa: CASSLLGGSQETQYF
v_call: TRBV11-2; clone_size: once; cdr3_aa: CASSLDVSGPATYF
v_call: TRBV5-1; clone_size: .; cdr3_aa: CASSPTFQTEAFF
v_call: TRBV9; clone_size: .; cdr3_aa: CASSVDVQTYEQYF
v_call: TRBV7-2; clone_size: .; cdr3_aa: CASILSGLAGATEQYF
v_call: TRBV28; clone_size: .; cdr3_aa: CASSSTGRGYTF
v_call: TRBV6-5; clone_size: .; cdr3_aa: CASSPTGDSRAFF
v_call: TRBV30; clone_size: .; cdr3_aa: CAWKPGPAPYEQYF
v_call: TRBV2; clone_size: .; cdr3_aa: CASRHRDIFYEQYF
v_call: TRBV27; clone_size: once; cdr3_aa: CASSFSVRGGEAFF
v_call: TRBV6-1; clone_size: .; cdr3_aa: CASRLAGAYNEQFF
v_call: TRBV5-6; clone_size: .; cdr3_aa: CASSSDRGRIFYEQYF
v_call: TRBV7-2; clone_size: .; cdr3_aa: CASSLGTTSSRTEAFF
v_call: TRBV18; clone_size: .; cdr3_aa: CASSPDLWDTQYF
v_call: TRBV28; clone_size: .; cdr3_aa: CASSFRGRGETQYF
v_call: TRBV6-1; clone_size: .; cdr3_aa: CANSVGGSGANVLTF
v_call: TRBV30; clone_size: .; cdr3_aa: CAWSAGGRAFRSYNEQFF
v_call: TRBV2; clone_size: .; cdr3_aa: CASSVARGAVSYEQYF
v_call: TRBV11-2; clone_size: .; cdr3_aa: CASSAQGQSNTEAFF
v_call: TRBV7-8; clone_size: .; cdr3_aa: CASSLSRVDREANYGYTF
v_call: TRBV5-1; clone_size: .; cdr3_aa: CASSFTGLTSTDTQYF
v_call: TRBV9; clone_size: .; cdr3_aa: CASSVGGVPSYEQYF
v_call: TRBV7-2; clone_size: .; cdr3_aa: CASTSSGRNYEQYF
v_call: TRBV5-1; clone_size: .; cdr3_aa: CASTPGAGLEAFF
v_call: TRBV19; clone_size: .; cdr3_aa: CARAAPGANTGELFF
v_call: TRBV29-1; clone_size: .; cdr3_aa: CSARTGGETQYF
v_call: TRBV9; clone_size: .; cdr3_aa: CASSVEGGRSQETQYF
v_call: TRBV2; clone_size: .; cdr3_aa: CASGTGQGTYNEQFF
v_call: TRBV5-1; clone_size: .; cdr3_aa: CASSLTPTDTNEKLFF
v_call: TRBV9; clone_size: .; cdr3_aa: CASSTTPGTGGGEQFF
v_call: TRBV25-1; clone_size: .; cdr3_aa: CASSDSGTSGSNEQYF
v_call: TRBV19; clone_size: once; cdr3_aa: CASGRTSVEVTDTQYF